Below are 10 T cell receptor beta chains sequenced from a single sample in a study of Graves' ophthalmopathy and Graves' hyperthyroidism. Amplified material comprised TCR beta CDR3 regions derived from RNA transcripts. HTBI-primed first-round RT-PCR preceded second-round multiplex PCR. TCRdb processed the multiplex PCR reads anew with MiXCR; each CDR3 protein has one entry. In the table there are 350,000 to 450,000 distinct CDR3 sequences, 15% to 20% of which are singletons. Source material: peripheral blood. The receptors here all came from a woman aged 18-35 years with Graves' ophthalmopathy.

The sample holds many counts of this clonotype. This chain uses TRBV20-1 with TRBJ2-7, with TRBD2 matching 8 bases. The germline V gene has CDR1 DFQATT and CDR2 SNEGSKA (reference sequence). V dropped 1 base and J dropped 3; count of bases not matched to a gene: 2. This CDR3 is built from 13 residues. The CDR3 protein is CSARAAGGYEQYF. DNA of the CDR3: TGCAGTGCTAGAGCGGCGGGAGGCTACGAGCAGTACTTC.

This clonotype was found a few times. This chain uses TRBV30 with TRBJ2-2, with 7 bases matching TRBD2. The V gene end was trimmed by 2 bases and the J gene end by 1 base; junction bases not matched to a gene: 13. The germline V gene has CDR1 GTSNPN and CDR2 SVGIG (reference sequence). CDR3 size: 18 residues. Here the CDR3 DNA reads TGTGCCTGGAGTTTTCAGACTAGCCGGATCGGGAACACCGGGGAGCTGTTTTTT. Residues: CAWSFQTSRIGNTGELFF.

This clonotype was observed many times. The J gene is TRBJ1-2, the V gene TRBV6-2 or TRBV6-3; D remains ambiguous. The CDR3 loop spans 16 amino acids. Deletions cut 2 bases from V and 5 bases from J, with 18 bases between. Germline V CDR1 and CDR2: MNHEY, SVGEGT. DNA of the CDR3: TGTGCCAGCAGTTACGAGCCTCTAAGGAGAAGATATGGCTACACCTTC. Translated, it gives CASSYEPLRRRYGYTF.

This clonotype has at least ten counts. This chain connects TRBV20-1 to TRBJ2-7, with 11 bases lining up with TRBD1. J lost 1 base, V lost 5 bases, and 4 bases had no gene match. The CDR3 length is 14 residues. Germline assignment: CDR1 DFQATT and CDR2 SNEGSKA (reference sequence). The CDR3 here is CSAARDRGSYEQYF. The CDR3 nucleotides read TGCAGTGCTGCCCGGGACAGGGGGTCCTACGAGCAGTACTTC.

The table lists this clonotype with many counts. This sequence joins TRBV28 and TRBJ2-4; D unclear. The CDR3 loop spans 12 amino acids. Germline CDR1 and CDR2: MDHEN and SYDVKM. V was clipped by 4 bases and J by 8 bases, with 9 bases between them. DNA for the CDR3: TGTGCCAGCAGTTCAGTCGGTGACATTCAGTACTTC. As protein: CASSSVGDIQYF.

This clonotype was found many times. This chain connects TRBV6-1 to TRBJ1-5; D is possibly TRBD1 (5 bases). V was shortened by 7 bases and J by 0 bases, with 10 bases between the two germline ends. Germline V gene lookup returns CDR1 MNHNS and CDR2 SASEGT. This CDR3 is 14 amino acids long. In DNA form, the CDR3 reads TGTGCCAGCACCGGGGGGGGTAGCAATCAGCCCCAGCATTTT. Translating it yields CASTGGGSNQPQHF.

This clonotype occurred many times. The chain uses TRBV6-2 or TRBV6-3 and TRBJ2-2; D not resolved. Germline lookup yields CDR1 MNHEY and CDR2 SVGEGT. The V and J ends lost 0 bases and 7 bases respectively, with 12 bases between them. This CDR3 is 15 amino acids long. CDR3 sequence reads: CASSYSTWGVGELFF. CDR3 DNA: TGTGCCAGCAGTTACTCGACATGGGGTGTCGGGGAGCTGTTTTTT.

CDR3 region: CAISPQVAGASEQYF. CDR3 coding DNA: TGTGCCATCAGTCCTCAAGTGGCAGGCGCCTCCGAGCAGTACTTC. V gene TRBV10-3 combines with J gene TRBJ2-7; D is unclear. In germline, CDR1 is ENHRY, CDR2 SYGVKD. Trimming shortened V by 5 bases and J by 6 bases, and 20 bases separated the two germline ends. This CDR3 has 15 amino acids.

This clonotype appeared many times. In DNA form, the CDR3 reads TGTGCCAGTAGTATAAACGACAGGGGGCGATCCCTGTACTTC. Encoded protein: CASSINDRGRSLYF. The rearrangement joins TRBV19 to TRBJ2-4, with 10 bases identical to TRBD1. Trimming took 2 bases from V and 15 from J; bases not matched to a gene: 10. CDR3 size: 14 residues. Looked up from germline, CDR1 is LNHDA and CDR2 is SQIVND (reference sequence).

This clonotype showed up many times. This chain joins TRBV6-2 or TRBV6-3 and TRBJ1-1; no clear D gene. V was shortened by 6 bases and J by 0 bases, with 11 bases between the two germline ends. Germline values: CDR1 MNHEY, CDR2 SVGEGT. The CDR3 spans 14 residues. CDR3 DNA sequence: TGTGCCAGCAGGAACGGACTGCTGAACACTGAAGCTTTCTTT. Its protein is CASRNGLLNTEAFF.